The clone carrying this TCR beta chain was found once. This entry is derived from a study of control samples from healthy donors and cancer patients. Measured with immunoSEQ multiplex PCR; TCRdb has only the in-frame clones, and not every one. The sample consists of roughly 130,000 clones, about 95% of them appearing once. The V end lost 2 bases, the J end lost 5 bases, and 11 bases lay between the germline ends. The CDR3 is 13 residues long. CDR1 and CDR2 (germline): SGHRS, YFSETQ. J is TRBJ2-7 and V is TRBV5-1, with D tentatively TRBD2 (5 bases). This receptor was taken from a man younger than 45 in good health. Sequencing input: blood. CDR3 region: CASSLAARHEQYF. DNA for the CDR3: TGCGCCAGCAGCTTAGCGGCCCGCCACGAGCAGTACTTC.